The 10 T cell receptor beta chains below all came from one sample that was sequenced in a study of T cell changes during pregnancy in multiple sclerosis. Clones were read by immunoSEQ multiplex PCR, and TCRdb kept only the in-frame ones, dropping some. The sample has roughly 73,000 clones; around nine tenths are singletons. This specimen was peripheral blood, taken in the second trimester of pregnancy. These receptors all stem from a female donor in good health, enrolled as a control in a pregnancy study.

The rearrangement links TRBV15 to TRBJ2-7; tentative D call: TRBD1 (6 bases). V lost 8 bases, J lost 2 bases, and 16 bases lay in between. The germline gives CDR1 LNHNV, CDR2 YYDKDF (reference sequence). This CDR3 contains 14 residues. For the CDR3, the DNA is TGTGCCACCCGTCCCAGGGGAACAACCTACGAGCAGTACTTC. It translates to CATRPRGTTYEQYF. The full variable domain, with the rest looked up from reference TRBV15 and TRBJ2-7, is DAMVIQNPRYQVTQFGKPVTLSCSQTLNHNVMYWYQQKSSQAPKLLFHYYDKDFNNEADTPDNFQSRRPNTSFCFLDIRSPGLGDTAMYLCATRPRGTTYEQYFGPGTRLTVT.

V usage is TRBV4-2 and J usage is TRBJ2-3, with 9 bases fitting TRBD2. The V gene end was trimmed by 2 bases and the J gene end by 4 bases; junction bases not matched to a gene: 7. Germline assignment: CDR1 LGHNA and CDR2 YNFKEQ. This CDR3 comprises 16 residues. CDR3 coding DNA: TGTGCCAGCAGCCAAACCAGCGGGGGGTATTCAGATACGCAGTATTTT. Protein: CASSQTSGGYSDTQYF.

This clone was seen a single time. The V gene is TRBV6-5, the J gene TRBJ2-6; D is perhaps TRBD2 (5 bases). The CDR3 runs to 15 residues. The ends were cut back, 7 bases at V and 2 bases at J, with 12 bases in the middle. CDR1 and CDR2 from the germline V gene are MNHEY and SVGAGI. This CDR3 is CASMWRGTGANVLTF. CDR3 in DNA: TGTGCCAGCATGTGGAGAGGGACTGGGGCCAACGTCCTGACTTTC.

This clone was recorded once. The chain carries TRBV27 and TRBJ1-3, with D perhaps TRBD1 (6 bases). V lost 4 bases and J 7 bases, leaving 14 bases between the germline ends. Per the germline V gene, CDR1 is MNHEY and CDR2 is SMNVEV (reference sequence). The CDR3 runs to 14 residues. CDR3 nucleotide sequence: TGTGCCAGCAGTTCCACAGGGTTCTCGAACACCATATATTTT. It translates to CASSSTGFSNTIYF.

The J gene is TRBJ1-1, the V gene TRBV11-2; possibly TRBD1 for D (5 bases). The CDR3 extends over 15 amino acids. Germline lookup yields CDR1 SGHAT and CDR2 FQNNGV. V lost 5 bases, J lost 3 bases, and 16 bases lay in between. CDR3 in amino acids: CASSPLSGGHTEAFF. Here the CDR3 DNA reads TGTGCCAGCAGCCCTCTTTCCGGGGGACACACTGAAGCTTTCTTT.

The chain carries TRBV7-9 and TRBJ2-7, with 7 bases aligning to TRBD1. Germline V gene sequence: CDR1 SEHNR, CDR2 FQNEAQ (reference sequence). The CDR3 consists of 12 residues. V shed 3 bases and J 6 bases; nucleotides not matched to a gene: 2. The CDR3 is CASSFKGAEQYF. CDR3 sequence (DNA): TGTGCCAGCAGCTTTAAGGGGGCCGAGCAGTACTTC.

This chain links TRBV9 with TRBJ2-1; 9 nucleotides match TRBD1. The ends lost 3 bases at V and 7 bases at J; junction bases unmatched: 5. This CDR3 has 14 residues. Germline CDR1 reads SGDLS; CDR2 reads YYNGEE. The CDR3 reads CASSEDRGRNEQFF. The CDR3 nucleotides are TGTGCCAGCAGCGAGGACAGGGGCAGAAATGAGCAGTTCTTC. The full variable domain, its missing parts supplied by reference TRBV9 and TRBJ2-1, is DSGVTQTPKHLITATGQRVTLRCSPRSGDLSVYWYQQSLDQGLQFLIQYYNGEERAKGNILERFSAQQFPDLHSELNLSSLELGDSALYFCASSEDRGRNEQFFGPGTRLTVL.

The chain uses TRBV7-2 and TRBJ2-1; 14 bases are a match to TRBD2. The CDR3 is 15 amino acids. CDR1 SGHTA and CDR2 FQGNSA come from the germline V gene. The junction had 5 bases not matched to a gene; V was cut back by 2 bases and J by 11 bases. In nucleotides, the CDR3 is TGTGCCAGCAGCTTATTTGGGACTAGCGGGGGCCAGCAGTTCTTC. Translating it yields CASSLFGTSGGQQFF.

This clone is medium-sized (0.01 to 0.1%). A read error may account for a junction end that differs from germline. The rearrangement uses TRBV10-3 and TRBJ1-1, with 8 bases that match TRBD1. The CDR3 extends over 12 amino acids. Germline V CDR1 and CDR2: ENHRY, SYGVKD. The CDR3 coding sequence is TGTGCCATCAGTGAGTCGGACAGGGCTCTGACCTTT. It codes for CAISESDRALTF.

The CDR3, as DNA: TGTGCCAGCAGACTCCCGGGACGGGAGAATTCACCCCTCCACTTT. It codes for CASRLPGRENSPLHF. The J gene is TRBJ1-6, the V gene TRBV28; possible D gene TRBD1, 5 bases. Per germline, CDR1 MDHEN and CDR2 SYDVKM. The CDR3 loop spans 15 amino acids. The V and J ends lost 6 bases and 7 bases respectively, with 16 bases between them. The entire variable domain, with the rest obtained from reference TRBV28 and TRBJ1-6, is as follows: DVKVTQSSRYLVKRTGEKVFLECVQDMDHENMFWYRQDPGLGLRLIYFSYDVKMKEKGDIPEGYSVSREKKERFSLILESASTNQTSMYLCASRLPGRENSPLHFGNGTRLTVT.